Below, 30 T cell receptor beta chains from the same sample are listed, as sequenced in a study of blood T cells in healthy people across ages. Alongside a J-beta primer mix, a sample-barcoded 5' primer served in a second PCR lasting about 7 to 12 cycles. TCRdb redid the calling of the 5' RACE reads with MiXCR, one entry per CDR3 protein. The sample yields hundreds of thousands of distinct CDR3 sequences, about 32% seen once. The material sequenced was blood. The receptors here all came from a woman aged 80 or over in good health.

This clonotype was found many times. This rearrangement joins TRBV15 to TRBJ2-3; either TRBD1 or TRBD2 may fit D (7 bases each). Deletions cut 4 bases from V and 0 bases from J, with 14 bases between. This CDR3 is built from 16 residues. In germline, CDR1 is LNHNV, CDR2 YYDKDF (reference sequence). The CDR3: CATSTYRGGSTDTQYF. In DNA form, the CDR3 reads TGTGCCACCAGCACCTACAGGGGAGGGAGCACAGATACGCAGTATTTT.

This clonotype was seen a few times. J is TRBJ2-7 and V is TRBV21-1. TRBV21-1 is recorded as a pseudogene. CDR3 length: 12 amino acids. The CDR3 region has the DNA TGTGCCAGCAGCAAAGTGAGTTACGAGCAGTACTTC. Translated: CASSKVSYEQYF.

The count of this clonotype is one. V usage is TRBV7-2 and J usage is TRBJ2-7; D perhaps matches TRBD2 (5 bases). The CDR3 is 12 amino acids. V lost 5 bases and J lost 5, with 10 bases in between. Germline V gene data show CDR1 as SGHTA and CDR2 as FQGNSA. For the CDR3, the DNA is TGTGCCAGCAGCGATGTGGGAGACGAGCAGTACTTC. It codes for CASSDVGDEQYF.

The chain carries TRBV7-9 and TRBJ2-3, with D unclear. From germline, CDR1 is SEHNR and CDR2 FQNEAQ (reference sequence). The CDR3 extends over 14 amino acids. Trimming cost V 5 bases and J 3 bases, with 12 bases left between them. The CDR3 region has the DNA TGTGCCAGCAGCCCTCCGCCCCGAACAGATACGCAGTATTTT. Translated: CASSPPPRTDTQYF.

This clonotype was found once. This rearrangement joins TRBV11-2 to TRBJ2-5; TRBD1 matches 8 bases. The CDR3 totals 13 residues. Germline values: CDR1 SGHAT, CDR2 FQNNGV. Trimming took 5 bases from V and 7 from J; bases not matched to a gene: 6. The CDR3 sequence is CASSIGQGATQYF. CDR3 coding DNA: TGTGCCAGCAGCATCGGACAGGGCGCGACCCAGTACTTC.

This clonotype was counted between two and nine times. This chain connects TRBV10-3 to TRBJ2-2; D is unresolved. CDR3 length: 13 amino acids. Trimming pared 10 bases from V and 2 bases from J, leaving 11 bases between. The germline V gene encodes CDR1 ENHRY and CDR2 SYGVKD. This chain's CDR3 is CATTDKNTGELFF. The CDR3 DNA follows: TGTGCCACCACCGATAAAAACACCGGGGAGCTGTTTTTT.

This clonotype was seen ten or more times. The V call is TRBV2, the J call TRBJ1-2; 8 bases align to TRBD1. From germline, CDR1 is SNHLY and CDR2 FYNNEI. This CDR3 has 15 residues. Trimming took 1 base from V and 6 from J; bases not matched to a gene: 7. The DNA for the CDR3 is TGTGCCAGCAGTGAAGGACAGGGGCTTGTACATGGCTACACCTTC. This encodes CASSEGQGLVHGYTF.

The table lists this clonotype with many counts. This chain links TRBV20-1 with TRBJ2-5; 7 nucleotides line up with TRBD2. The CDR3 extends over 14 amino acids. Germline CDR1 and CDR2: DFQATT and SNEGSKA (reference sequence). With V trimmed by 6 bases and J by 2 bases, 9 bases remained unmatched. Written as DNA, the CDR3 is TGCAGTGCCCTCAGGGCTAGCGGACAAGAGACCCAGTACTTC. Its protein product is CSALRASGQETQYF.

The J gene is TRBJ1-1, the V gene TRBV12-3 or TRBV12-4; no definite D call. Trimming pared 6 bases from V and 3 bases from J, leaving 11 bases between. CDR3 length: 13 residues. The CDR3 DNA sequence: TGTGCCAGCAGCCTCCGGGAGGACACTGAAGCTTTCTTT. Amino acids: CASSLREDTEAFF.

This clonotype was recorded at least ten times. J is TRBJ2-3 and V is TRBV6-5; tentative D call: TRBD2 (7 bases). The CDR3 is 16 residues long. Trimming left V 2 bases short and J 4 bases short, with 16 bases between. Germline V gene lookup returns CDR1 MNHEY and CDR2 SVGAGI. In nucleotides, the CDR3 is TGTGCCAGCAGTTACGAAAGCTGGGGGGGCGCAGATACGCAGTATTTT. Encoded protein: CASSYESWGGADTQYF.

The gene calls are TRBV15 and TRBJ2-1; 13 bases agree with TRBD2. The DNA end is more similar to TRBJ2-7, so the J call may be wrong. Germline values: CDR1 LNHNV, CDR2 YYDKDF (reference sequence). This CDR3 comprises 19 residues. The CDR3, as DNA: TGTGCCACCAGCGGGACGGAGTCGGGGACTAGCGGGAACTACAATGAGCAGTACTTC. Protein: CATSGTESGTSGNYNEQYF.

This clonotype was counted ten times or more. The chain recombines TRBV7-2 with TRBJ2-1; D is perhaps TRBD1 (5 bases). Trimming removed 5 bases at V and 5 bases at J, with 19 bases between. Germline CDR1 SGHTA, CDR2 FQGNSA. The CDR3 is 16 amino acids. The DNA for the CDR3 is TGTGCCAGCAGCCCAGGGAAAAGGGCGGCTGACAATGAGCAGTTCTTC. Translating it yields CASSPGKRAADNEQFF. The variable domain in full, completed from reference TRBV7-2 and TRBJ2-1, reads GAGVSQSPSNKVTEKGKDVELRCDPISGHTALYWYRQSLGQGLEFLIYFQGNSAPDKSGLPSDRFSAERTGGSVSTLTIQRTQQEDSAVYLCASSPGKRAADNEQFFGPGTRLTVL.

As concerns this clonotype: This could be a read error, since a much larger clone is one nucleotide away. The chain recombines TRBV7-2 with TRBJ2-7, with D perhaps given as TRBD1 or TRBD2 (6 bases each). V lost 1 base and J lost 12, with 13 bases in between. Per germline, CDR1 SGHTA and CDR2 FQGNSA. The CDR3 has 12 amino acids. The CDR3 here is CASSLGGAHPYF. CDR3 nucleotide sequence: TGTGCCAGCAGCTTAGGGGGGGCTCATCCGTACTTC.

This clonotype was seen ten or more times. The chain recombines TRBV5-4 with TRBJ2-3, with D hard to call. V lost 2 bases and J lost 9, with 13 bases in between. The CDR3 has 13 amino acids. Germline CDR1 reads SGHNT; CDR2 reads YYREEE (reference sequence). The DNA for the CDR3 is TGTGCCAGCAGCTTAGAGTGGGAAGGGACGCAGTATTTT. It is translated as CASSLEWEGTQYF.

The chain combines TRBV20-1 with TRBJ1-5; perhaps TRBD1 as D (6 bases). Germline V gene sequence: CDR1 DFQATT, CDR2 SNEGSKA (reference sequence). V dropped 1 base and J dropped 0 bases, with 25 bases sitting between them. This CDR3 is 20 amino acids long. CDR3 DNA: TGCAGTGCTAGAGCCGCCAGGGGCAGGGCGTTTGACTATAGCAATCAGCCCCAGCATTTT. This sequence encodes CSARAARGRAFDYSNQPQHF.

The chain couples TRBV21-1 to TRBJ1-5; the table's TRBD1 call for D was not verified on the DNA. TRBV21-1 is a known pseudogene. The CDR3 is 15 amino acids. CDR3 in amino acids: CASSPRGRGCQPQHF. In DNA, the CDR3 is TGTGCCAGCAGCCCCCGTGGCAGGGGGTGCCAGCCCCAGCATTTT.

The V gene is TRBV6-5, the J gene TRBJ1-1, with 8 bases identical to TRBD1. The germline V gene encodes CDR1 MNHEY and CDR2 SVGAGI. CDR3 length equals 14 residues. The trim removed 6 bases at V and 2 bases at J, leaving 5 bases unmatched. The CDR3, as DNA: TGTGCCAGCAGAAGGGACAGGAGAAACACTGAAGCTTTCTTT. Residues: CASRRDRRNTEAFF.

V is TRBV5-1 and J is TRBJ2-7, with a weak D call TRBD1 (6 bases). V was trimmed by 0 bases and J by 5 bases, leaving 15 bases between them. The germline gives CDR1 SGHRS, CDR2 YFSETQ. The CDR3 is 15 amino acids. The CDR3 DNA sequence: TGCGCCAGCAGCTTGGTGGGGGCGGCGTGCGACGAGCAGTACTTC. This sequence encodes CASSLVGAACDEQYF. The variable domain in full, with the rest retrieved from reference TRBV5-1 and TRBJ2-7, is KAGVTQTPRYLIKTRGQQVTLSCSPISGHRSVSWYQQTPGQGLQFLFEYFSETQRNKGNFPGRFSGRQFSNSRSEMNVSTLELGDSALYLCASSLVGAACDEQYFGPGTRLTVT.

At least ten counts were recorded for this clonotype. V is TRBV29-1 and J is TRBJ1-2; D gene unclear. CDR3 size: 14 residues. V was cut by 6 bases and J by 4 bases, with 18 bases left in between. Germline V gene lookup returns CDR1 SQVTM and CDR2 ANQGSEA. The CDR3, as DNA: TGCAGCGTGACCGAGGGAGGGTTCGGCTATGGCTACACCTTC. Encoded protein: CSVTEGGFGYGYTF.

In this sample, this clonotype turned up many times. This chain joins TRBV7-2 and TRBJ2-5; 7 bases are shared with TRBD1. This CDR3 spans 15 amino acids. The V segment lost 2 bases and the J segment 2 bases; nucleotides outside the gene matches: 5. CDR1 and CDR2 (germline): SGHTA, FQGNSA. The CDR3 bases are TGTGCCAGCAGCTTATCGGTGACAGGGCAAGAGACCCAGTACTTC. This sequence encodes CASSLSVTGQETQYF.

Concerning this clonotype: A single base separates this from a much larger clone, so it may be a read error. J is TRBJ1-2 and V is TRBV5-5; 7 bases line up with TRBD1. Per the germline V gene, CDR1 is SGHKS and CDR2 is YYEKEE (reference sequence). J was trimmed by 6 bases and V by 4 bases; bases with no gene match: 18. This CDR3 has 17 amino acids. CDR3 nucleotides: TGTGCCAGCAGCGCCCACGCCAGGGTCAGGGGGAGAAATGGCTACACCTTC. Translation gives CASSAHARVRGRNGYTF.

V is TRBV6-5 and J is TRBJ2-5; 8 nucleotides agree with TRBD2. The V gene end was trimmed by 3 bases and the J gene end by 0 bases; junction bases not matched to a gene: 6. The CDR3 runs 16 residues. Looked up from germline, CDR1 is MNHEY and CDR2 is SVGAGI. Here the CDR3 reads CASSYWPSGYQETQYF. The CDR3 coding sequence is TGTGCCAGCAGTTATTGGCCTAGCGGGTACCAAGAGACCCAGTACTTC.

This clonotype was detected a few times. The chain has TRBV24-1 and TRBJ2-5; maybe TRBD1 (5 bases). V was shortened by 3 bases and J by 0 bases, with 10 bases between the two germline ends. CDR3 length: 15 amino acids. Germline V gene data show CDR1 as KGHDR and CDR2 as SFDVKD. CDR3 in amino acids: CATSDPDRYQETQYF. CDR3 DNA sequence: TGTGCCACCAGTGATCCCGACAGATACCAAGAGACCCAGTACTTC.

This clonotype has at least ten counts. CDR3 protein: CASSLDGGRVYF. The CDR3 DNA reads TGTGCCAGCAGCTTAGACGGCGGAAGGGTGTACTTC. The V gene is TRBV7-9, the J gene TRBJ2-7; D is ambiguous. V was pared by 1 base and J by 12 bases, with 13 bases between. CDR1 SEHNR and CDR2 FQNEAQ come from the germline V gene (reference sequence). This CDR3 is built from 12 residues. Full variable domain (missing parts from reference TRBV7-9 and TRBJ2-7): DTGVSQNPRHKITKRGQNVTFRCDPISEHNRLYWYRQTLGQGPEFLTYFQNEAQLEKSRLLSDRFSAERPKGSFSTLEIQRTEQGDSAMYLCASSLDGGRVYFGPGTRLTVT.

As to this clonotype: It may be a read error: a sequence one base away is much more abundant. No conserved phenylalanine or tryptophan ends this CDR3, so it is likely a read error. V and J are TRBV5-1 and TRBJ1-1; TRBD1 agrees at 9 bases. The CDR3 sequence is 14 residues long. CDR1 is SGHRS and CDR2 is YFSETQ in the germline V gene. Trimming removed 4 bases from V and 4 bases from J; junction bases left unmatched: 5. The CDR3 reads CASSGRQGGTEAFS. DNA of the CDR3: TGCGCCAGCAGCGGAAGACAGGGGGGCACTGAAGCTTTCTCT.

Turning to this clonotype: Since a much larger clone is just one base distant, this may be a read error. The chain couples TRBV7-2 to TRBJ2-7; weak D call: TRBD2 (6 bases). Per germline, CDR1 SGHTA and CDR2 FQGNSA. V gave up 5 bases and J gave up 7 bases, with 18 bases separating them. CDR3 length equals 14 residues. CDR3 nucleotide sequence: TGTGCCAGCAGCAAAGACCGGGGGTCGTATGAGCAGTACTTC. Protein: CASSKDRGSYEQYF.

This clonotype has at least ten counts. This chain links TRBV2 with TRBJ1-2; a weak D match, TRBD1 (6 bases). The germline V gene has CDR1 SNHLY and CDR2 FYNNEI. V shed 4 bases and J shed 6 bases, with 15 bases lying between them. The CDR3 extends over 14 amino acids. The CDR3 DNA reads TGTGCCAGCAGTGGTAGGGGGGGGGCAAATGGCTACACCTTC. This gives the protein CASSGRGGANGYTF.

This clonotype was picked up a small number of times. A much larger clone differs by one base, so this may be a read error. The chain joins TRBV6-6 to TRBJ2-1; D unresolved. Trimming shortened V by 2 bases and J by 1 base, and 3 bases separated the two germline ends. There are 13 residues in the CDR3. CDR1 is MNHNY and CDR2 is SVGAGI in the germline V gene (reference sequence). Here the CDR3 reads CASSYRSYNEQFF. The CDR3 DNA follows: TGTGCCAGCAGTTACAGATCCTACAATGAGCAGTTCTTC.

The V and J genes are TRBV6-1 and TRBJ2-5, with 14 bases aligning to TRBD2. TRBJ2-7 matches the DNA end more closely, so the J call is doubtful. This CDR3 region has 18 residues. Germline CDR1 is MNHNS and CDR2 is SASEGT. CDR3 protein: CASSTRRSGTSGSYEQYF. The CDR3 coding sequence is TGTGCCAGCAGCACACGGCGCTCCGGGACTAGCGGGAGCTACGAGCAGTACTTC.

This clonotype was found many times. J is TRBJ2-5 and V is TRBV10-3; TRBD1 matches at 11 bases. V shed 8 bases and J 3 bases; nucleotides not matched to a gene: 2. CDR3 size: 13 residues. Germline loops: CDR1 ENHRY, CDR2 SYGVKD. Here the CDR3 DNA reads TGTGCCATCGGGGGACAGGGGGAAGAGACCCAGTACTTC. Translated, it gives CAIGGQGEETQYF.